The 5 T cell receptor beta chains listed next were all sequenced from one sample in a study of cytomegalovirus exposure and HLA in healthy donors. Using immunoSEQ multiplex PCR, the repertoire was profiled, and TCRdb retains in-frame clones only, with some absent. The sample holds about 74,000 clones; approximately 95% are singletons and the top ten take under 2%. Sequenced: PBMCs. Every receptor here comes from a young man in good health and CMV-seropositive.

The J gene is TRBJ2-1, the V gene TRBV18; the match to TRBD2 covers 8 bases. CDR1 and CDR2 from the germline V gene are KGHSH and LQKENI. This CDR3 contains 17 residues. The trim removed 0 bases at V and 2 bases at J, leaving 6 bases unmatched. The CDR3 loop is CASSPPFTGRAYNEQFF. The DNA for the CDR3 is TGTGCCAGCTCACCACCCTTCACCGGGAGGGCCTACAATGAGCAGTTCTTC.

CDR3 bases: TGTGCCAGCAGTGCGGGGACAGGGTCGTTTGCTTTCTTT. This translates into CASSAGTGSFAFF. V usage is TRBV6-1 and J usage is TRBJ1-1, with TRBD1 identical over 9 bases. This CDR3 contains 13 residues. Trimming took 4 bases from V and 11 from J; bases not matched to a gene: 8. Germline V gene sequence: CDR1 MNHNS, CDR2 SASEGT.

The V and J genes are TRBV5-4 and TRBJ1-1; D perhaps matches TRBD1 (6 bases). This CDR3 spans 16 amino acids. Trimming took 0 bases from V and 2 from J, leaving 14 bases between them. Germline CDR1 is SGHNT and CDR2 is YYREEE (reference sequence). The CDR3 is CASSLGVDRINTEAFF. CDR3 coding DNA: TGTGCCAGCAGCTTGGGGGTGGACAGAATTAACACTGAAGCTTTCTTT.

This CDR3 is CASSEGSAGERTGELFF. The CDR3 DNA is TGTGCCAGCAGTGAAGGCTCGGCGGGAGAAAGGACCGGGGAGCTGTTTTTT. This chain joins TRBV6-1 and TRBJ2-2, with 7 positions matching TRBD2. V trimming: 1 base; J trimming: 5 bases; junction bases outside the gene matches: 10. CDR3 size: 17 residues. The germline gives CDR1 MNHNS, CDR2 SASEGT.

The chain combines TRBV15 with TRBJ1-2; D not certain. The CDR3 covers 13 residues. Germline V CDR1 and CDR2: LNHNV, YYDKDF (reference sequence). The V gene lost 5 bases and the J gene lost 6 bases, with 13 bases spanning the gap. This CDR3 is CATSSGAGDGYTF. For the CDR3, the DNA is TGTGCCACCAGCTCGGGCGCGGGCGATGGCTACACCTTC.